One TCR beta chain is described in this entry. Its target is not known. This record belongs to a study of cytomegalovirus exposure and HLA in healthy donors. Germline lookup yields CDR1 MNHEY and CDR2 SVGAGI. The length of the CDR3 is 15 residues. Notes on the study in general: The HLA-A and HLA-B alleles of most subjects were reportedly predicted accurately from TCR beta sequences. Roughly even sequencing depth across donors was the assumption behind the presence/absence analyses. Cytomegalovirus status was reportedly diagnosed by the classifier with high sensitivity and specificity. In an earlier analysis, in several hundred donors, most V segments appeared productive either ~87% or ~30% of the time.

This PCR relied on a set of 60 Vbeta primers and 13 Jbeta primers. The repertoire was sequenced with immunoSEQ multiplex PCR; TCRdb's copy has only in-frame clones and lacks some. The data contain some 150,000 clones, about three quarters of them singletons. Sequencing input: PBMCs. This sequence joins TRBV6-5 and TRBJ2-5; 10 bases match TRBD2. Near its end, the DNA agrees better with TRBJ2-7, so the J call may be wrong. The TCR was taken from a female donor in good health and CMV-seronegative. The chain's CDR3 is CASSYSPSGSYEQYF. Written as DNA, the CDR3 is TGTGCCAGCAGTTACTCTCCTAGCGGGAGCTACGAGCAGTACTTC.